The rows below give T cell receptor gamma chains drawn from one sample of a study of gamma-delta chains in newborns, infants, children. TCRdb processed the reads again with the CATT caller. The repertoire holds 2,500 to 3,500 gamma-chain clones, with more than 25% as singletons. Sequences were obtained from blood. Every receptor here comes from a child who was a newborn, infant or young child, either healthy, febrile or measles-vaccinated (not recorded which). Each CDR3 is given with its conserved first and last residue. The order of the fields is clone size, J gene, V gene, CDR3 protein, CDR3 DNA. Only some rows state a clone size, as once, few, many or a class for expanded clones.

medium-sized TRGJP TRGV9 CALWDQKLGKKIKVF TGTGCCTTGTGGGACCAAAAGTTGGGCAAAAAAATCAAGGTATTT
- TRGJP TRGV9 CALWEVIGAQELGKKIKVF TGTGCCTTGTGGGAAGTCATTGGAGCTCAAGAGTTGGGCAAAAAAATCAAGGTATTT
- TRGJP TRGV9 CALWEVQFEELGKKIKVF TGTGCCTTGTGGGAGGTGCAGTTCGAAGAGTTGGGCAAAAAAATCAAGGTATTT
- TRGJP TRGV9 CALWENRQELGKKIEVF TGTGCCTTGTGGGAGAATAGGCAAGAGTTGGGCAAAAAAATCGAGGTATTT
medium-sized TRGJ1/TRGJ2 TRGV8 CATDIYYKKLF TGTGCCACCGACATTTATTATAAGAAACTCTTT
- TRGJP TRGV9 CALWESLQEWGKKIRVF TGTGCCTTGTGGGAGTCTCTACAAGAGTGGGGCAAAAAAATCAGGGTATTT
- TRGJP TRGV9 CALWEEIELGKKIKVF TGTGCCTTGTGGGAGGAAATAGAGTTGGGCAAAAAAATCAAGGTATTT
- TRGJP TRGV9 CALWEVVVGKKIKVF TGTGCCTTGTGGGAGGTGGTGGTGGGCAAAAAAATCAAGGTATTT
- TRGJP TRGV9 CALWEVMELGKKIKVF TGTGCCTTGTGGGAGGTCATGGAGTTGGGCAAAAAAATCAAGGTATTT
medium-sized TRGJ1/TRGJ2 TRGV9 CALWEVDYKKLF TGTGCCTTGTGGGAGGTGGACTATAAGAAACTCTTT
few TRGJP2 TRGV2 CATWDGPACDWIKTF TGTGCCACCTGGGACGGGCCTGCTTGTGATTGGATCAAGACGTTT
- TRGJP TRGV9 CALWEVQGQELGKKIKVF TGTGCCTTGTGGGAGGTGCAGGGGCAAGAGTTGGGCAAAAAAATCAAGGTATTT
few TRGJP1 TRGV9 CALWEVQWFKIF TGTGCCTTGTGGGAGGTGCAATGGTTCAAGATATTT
few TRGJP TRGV9 CALWEGGKLGKKIKVF TGTGCCTTGTGGGAGGGGGGGAAGTTGGGCAAAAAAATCAAGGTATTT
few TRGJP TRGV9 CALWDFTELGKKIKVF TGTGCCTTGTGGGATTTCACTGAGTTGGGCAAAAAAATCAAGGTATTT
- TRGJP TRGV9 CALWEAREELGKKIKVF TGTGCCTTGTGGGAGGCTCGTGAAGAGTTGGGCAAAAAAATCAAGGTATTT
few TRGJP2 TRGV2 CATWDGPCCSDWIKTF TGTGCCACCTGGGACGGGCCATGTTGTAGTGATTGGATCAAGACGTTT
- TRGJP TRGV9 CALWEVTVKKIKVF TGTGCCTTGTGGGAGGTGACGGTCAAAAAAATCAAGGTATTT
medium-sized TRGJP TRGV9 CALWESEELGKKIKVF TGTGCCTTGTGGGAGTCTGAAGAGTTGGGCAAAAAAATCAAGGTATTT
few TRGJ1/TRGJ2 TRGV9 CALWENQTYYKKLF TGTGCCTTGTGGGAGAACCAAACTTATTATAAGAAACTCTTT
- TRGJP TRGV9 CALWEVVQELGKKIKVF TGTGCCTTGTGGGAGGTCGTTCAAGAGTTGGGCAAAAAAATCAAGGTATTT
medium-sized TRGJP TRGV9 CALWEVMPQELGKKIKVF TGTGCCTTGTGGGAGGTGATGCCGCAAGAGTTGGGCAAAAAAATCAAGGTATTT
few TRGJP TRGV9 CALWEKRMGKKIKVF TGTGCCTTGTGGGAGAAGCGGATGGGCAAAAAAATCAAGGTATTT
- TRGJP TRGV9 CALWDHELGKKIKVF TGTGCCTTGTGGGATCATGAGTTGGGCAAAAAAATCAAGGTATTT
few TRGJP1 TRGV9 CALWEALRGYTTGWFKIF TGTGCCTTGTGGGAGGCCTTGAGGGGGTATACCACTGGTTGGTTCAAGATATTT
- TRGJP TRGV9 CALWEVPWELGKKIKVF TGTGCCTTGTGGGAGGTGCCATGGGAGTTGGGCAAAAAAATCAAGGTATTT
once TRGJ1/TRGJ2 TRGV9 CALWVNYYKKLF TGTGCCTTGTGGGTGAATTATTATAAGAAACTCTTT
medium-sized TRGJP TRGV9 CALWEVIEKLGKKIKVF TGTGCCTTGTGGGAGGTGATAGAGAAGTTGGGCAAAAAAATCAAGGTATTT
few TRGJP TRGV9 CALWETRQELGKKIKVF TGTGCCTTGTGGGAGACCCGCCAAGAGTTGGGCAAAAAAATCAAGGTATTT
- TRGJP TRGV9 CALWDNRMGKKIRVF TGTGCCTTGTGGGATAATAGGATGGGCAAAAAAATCAGGGTATTT
- TRGJP2 TRGV9 CALWALGGSDWIKTF TGTGCCTTGTGGGCCCTGGGGGGTAGTGATTGGATCAAGACGTTT
few TRGJP TRGV9 CALWGKTQELGKKIKVF TGTGCCTTGTGGGGGAAGACACAAGAGTTGGGCAAAAAAATCAAGGTATTT
- TRGJP TRGV9 CALWEVGQELGKKIKVF TGTGCCTTGTGGGAGGTGGGACAAGAGTTGGGCAAAAAAATCAAGGTATTT
once TRGJP TRGV9 CALWEVQKVLGKKIKVF TGCGCCTTGTGGGAGGTGCAAAAGGTGTTGGGCAAAAAAATCAAGGTATTT
medium-sized TRGJP TRGV9 CALWEVSLELGKKIKVF TGTGCCTTGTGGGAGGTGTCCCTTGAGTTGGGCAAAAAAATCAAGGTATTT
large TRGJP TRGV9 CALWEAQELGKKIKVF TGTGCCTTGTGGGAGGCTCAAGAGTTGGGCAAAAAAATCAAGGTATTT